One and the same sample provided the 5 T cell receptor beta chains below, sequenced in a study of blood T cell repertoires in COVID-19. TCRdb's copy holds only in-frame clones and misses some; the assay was immunoSEQ multiplex PCR. In the table there are about 250,000 clones, about 82% of which are singletons. The source material was peripheral blood. The receptor set was obtained from a woman aged 60-70 years with active or convalescent COVID-19.

The CDR3 reads CASSLAAGNEQFF. CDR3 nucleotides: TGTGCCAGCAGTTTGGCGGCCGGCAATGAGCAGTTCTTC. J is TRBJ2-1 and V is TRBV27; D is ambiguous. V lost 3 bases, J lost 6 bases, and 9 bases lay in between. The CDR3 is made up of 13 amino acids. Germline V gene sequence: CDR1 MNHEY, CDR2 SMNVEV (reference sequence).

This clone was observed a few times. The V and J genes are TRBV11-2 and TRBJ1-1; 7 nucleotides align to TRBD1. This CDR3 has 13 residues. Per the germline V gene, CDR1 is SGHAT and CDR2 is FQNNGV. V lost 6 bases to trimming and J lost 6 bases; unmatched junction nucleotides: 7. CDR3 sequence (DNA): TGTGCCAGCAGTAGGGACAGTTTTTCTGAAGCTTTCTTT. Its protein product is CASSRDSFSEAFF.

The V gene is TRBV25-1, the J gene TRBJ2-3; D may be TRBD2 (5 bases). There are 14 residues in the CDR3. Trimming left V 4 bases short and J 4 bases short, with 12 bases between. The V gene's germline CDR1 is MGHDK and CDR2 SYGVNS. CDR3 sequence: CASSGSLAADTQYF. CDR3 coding DNA: TGTGCCAGCAGTGGATCTCTAGCAGCAGATACGCAGTATTTT.

This chain uses TRBV11-3 with TRBJ2-2, with D possibly TRBD2 on 5 matching bases. CDR3 size: 15 residues. In germline, CDR1 is SGHNT, CDR2 YENEEA. Trimming cost V 4 bases and J 3 bases, with 12 bases left between them. The CDR3 DNA sequence: TGTGCCAGCAGCTCGGTGGACTCATACACCGGGGAGCTGTTTTTT. Amino acids: CASSSVDSYTGELFF.

The chain links TRBV2 to TRBJ1-6; 10 bases are shared with TRBD1. Germline assignment: CDR1 SNHLY and CDR2 FYNNEI. Trimming cost V 4 bases and J 1 base; bases outside gene matches: 4. The CDR3 sequence is 17 residues long. CDR3 in DNA: TGTGCCAGCAGTGGGACAGGGGGTCGATCCTATAATTCACCCCTCCACTTT. Translating gives CASSGTGGRSYNSPLHF.